The 3 T cell receptor beta chains presented below share a single source sample, sequenced in a study of CXCR3-negative and CXCR3-positive naive CD8 T cells. Libraries were UMI-labeled 5' RACE TRB cDNA. With the 5' RACE reads reprocessed, TCRdb shows one record per CDR3 protein and no DNA. The sample data list 80,000 to 95,000 distinct CDR3 sequences. The specimen sequenced was naive CXCR3- CD8+ T cells from blood. The subset: CD45RO-CCR7+CD27+CD95- naive CD8+ T cells lacking CXCR3 (TNR3-). These receptors were collected from a human donor in good health. Some clones in this sample may be carry-over from other donors' samples.

The chain recombines TRBV5-6 with TRBJ1-4. The germline gives CDR1 SGHDT, CDR2 YYEEEE. This CDR3 spans 15 amino acids. The chain's CDR3 is CASSLRLGLNEKLFF.

CDR3 region: CASLGTAGPQHF. The V and J genes are TRBV28 and TRBJ1-5; the TCRdb call, TRBD1, lacks DNA for checking. The CDR3 consists of 12 residues. Looked up from germline, CDR1 is MDHEN and CDR2 is SYDVKM.

V usage is TRBV5-6 and J usage is TRBJ2-7; TCRdb calls TRBD1, which cannot be checked without DNA. Germline V lookup: CDR1 SGHDT, CDR2 YYEEEE. This CDR3 has 14 residues. The CDR3 sequence is CASSFRDRGYEQYF. The variable domain in full, with the rest retrieved from reference TRBV5-6 and TRBJ2-7, is DAGVTQSPTHLIKTRGQQVTLRCSPKSGHDTVSWYQQALGQGPQFIFQYYEEEERQRGNFPDRFSGHQFPNYSSELNVNALLLGDSALYLCASSFRDRGYEQYFGPGTRLTVT.